A single sample is the source of the 31 T cell receptor beta chains below, sequenced in a study. From the 5' RACE reads, TCRdb called clonotypes with MiXCR, one entry per CDR3 protein. The table records roughly 5,600 distinct CDR3 sequences, approximately 40% of them present only once. Source material: memory CD4+ T cells sorted from blood. Subset defined: memory CD4+ T cells, CD4+CD45RO+CD25-. The receptors were sampled from a female donor with breast cancer.

The chain uses TRBV28 and TRBJ1-5; 7 nucleotides agree with TRBD1. Germline CDR1 and CDR2: MDHEN and SYDVKM. This CDR3 has 12 residues. The ends lost 7 bases at V and 9 bases at J; junction bases unmatched: 6. The CDR3 region is CASTGQSRPQHF. In DNA form, the CDR3 reads TGTGCCAGCACGGGACAGTCAAGGCCCCAGCATTTT.

As to this clonotype: A much larger clone differs from this one at a single base, so this may be a read error. The rearrangement uses TRBV25-1 and TRBJ2-4; D might be TRBD1 or TRBD2, each matching 5 bases. CDR3 length equals 11 residues. Germline assignment: CDR1 MGHDK and CDR2 SYGVNS. Trimming pared 5 bases from V and 9 bases from J, leaving 8 bases between. CDR3 in amino acids: CASSPGGIQYF. The CDR3 DNA reads TGTGCCAGCAGTCCTGGGGGCATTCAGTACTTC.

This clonotype was observed once. The chain carries TRBV12-3 or TRBV12-4 and TRBJ2-5; D is unresolved. V was shortened by 6 bases and J by 5 bases, with 13 bases between the two germline ends. The CDR3 runs 13 residues. The CDR3 coding sequence is TGTGCCAGCAGGTCAGGTCCACAGGAGACCCAGTACTTC. Amino acids: CASRSGPQETQYF.

The gene calls are TRBV6-5 and TRBJ1-2; 8 bases line up with TRBD1. J gave up 7 bases and V 2 bases, and 12 bases lay outside the gene matches. Germline V gives CDR1 MNHEY, CDR2 SVGAGI. There are 16 residues in the CDR3. DNA of the CDR3: TGTGCCAGCAGTTACGAACAAACAGGGGGAGGAGGTGGCTACACCTTC. This gives the protein CASSYEQTGGGGGYTF.

A remark on this clonotype: Compared with germline, one end of the junction differs, possibly owing to a read error. The rearrangement links TRBV5-1 to TRBJ2-7; a weak D match, TRBD1 (6 bases). The CDR3 loop spans 15 amino acids. Germline CDR1 and CDR2: SGHRS and YFSETQ. CDR3 in DNA: TGCGCTAGCAGCTCCCTGGGACGGGACACTTACGAGCAGTACTTC. This encodes CASSSLGRDTYEQYF. The full variable domain, rest sourced from reference TRBV5-1 and TRBJ2-7, is KAGVTQTPRYLIKTRGQQVTLSCSPISGHRSVSWYQQTPGQGLQFLFEYFSETQRNKGNFPGRFSGRQFSNSRSEMNVSTLELGDSALYLCASSSLGRDTYEQYFGPGTRLTVT.

For the CDR3, the DNA is TGTGCCACCAGCAGAGATTTCGGGGGAGGAACTAATGAAAAACTGTTTTTT. Encoded protein: CATSRDFGGGTNEKLFF. The chain has TRBV15 and TRBJ1-4; D is possibly TRBD1 (5 bases). Trimming stripped 0 bases from V and 1 base from J, with 12 bases between. Germline lookup yields CDR1 LNHNV and CDR2 YYDKDF (reference sequence). CDR3 length: 17 residues. The full variable domain, its missing parts supplied by reference TRBV15 and TRBJ1-4, is DAMVIQNPRYQVTQFGKPVTLSCSQTLNHNVMYWYQQKSSQAPKLLFHYYDKDFNNEADTPDNFQSRRPNTSFCFLDIRSPGLGDTAMYLCATSRDFGGGTNEKLFFGSGTQLSVL.

With regard to this clonotype: The final CDR3 position lacks the conserved phenylalanine or tryptophan, pointing to a likely read error. No DNA is shown, since the ends of the CDR3 on it are uncertain; the CDR3 is the one TCRdb lists. The CDR3 is CASGGTDNSYGYTS. The chain joins TRBV28 to TRBJ1-2. Germline V gives CDR1 MDHEN, CDR2 SYDVKM. The CDR3 sequence runs 14 residues, both termini included.

Comments on this clonotype: It may be a read error: a sequence one base away is much more abundant. This sequence joins TRBV20-1 and TRBJ2-3; D is undetermined. The CDR3 sequence is 13 residues long. Germline V gene sequence: CDR1 DFQATT, CDR2 SNEGSKA (reference sequence). The CDR3 here is CSARGPPADAQYF. Written as DNA, the CDR3 is TGCAGTGCTAGAGGTCCCCCCGCAGATGCGCAGTATTTT.

Within the sample, this clonotype is medium-sized. This sequence joins TRBV7-2 and TRBJ2-3; D perhaps matches TRBD2 (6 bases). Germline-derived CDR1 and CDR2 are SGHTA and FQGNSA. The V and J ends lost 2 bases and 4 bases respectively, with 13 bases between them. The CDR3 runs 15 residues. Here the CDR3 reads CASSLQAGEADTQYF. The CDR3 DNA reads TGTGCCAGCAGCTTACAAGCGGGCGAGGCAGATACGCAGTATTTT.

This clonotype was counted a single time. The junction and the germline gene differ at one end; a read error may be behind it. This chain connects TRBV7-9 to TRBJ2-5, with TRBD1 matching 8 bases. The CDR3 spans 14 residues. Germline V lookup: CDR1 SEHNR, CDR2 FQNEAQ (reference sequence). Here the CDR3 DNA reads TGTGCCGGCAGGCTGGACAGGGTCCAAGAGACCCAGTACTTC. It translates to CAGRLDRVQETQYF.

V usage is TRBV6-1 and J usage is TRBJ2-3; 9 bases map to TRBD2. CDR3 size: 15 residues. The V and J ends lost 6 bases and 3 bases, in that order; junction bases with no gene match: 7. Germline lookup yields CDR1 MNHNS and CDR2 SASEGT. CDR3: CASRRIAGDTDTQYF. Here the CDR3 DNA reads TGTGCCAGCAGAAGGATAGCGGGAGATACAGATACGCAGTATTTT.

With respect to this clonotype: A read error is possible here, since a much larger clone lies one base away. The gene calls are TRBV5-1 and TRBJ2-1; a possible D gene is TRBD1 (5 bases). The CDR3 is 16 residues long. From germline, CDR1 is SGHRS and CDR2 YFSETQ. CDR3 residues: CASSLVPGSPNNERFF. The CDR3 DNA sequence: TGCGCCAGCAGCTTGGTTCCAGGGTCGCCGAACAATGAGCGGTTCTTC.

In this sample, this clonotype is medium-sized. The rearrangement uses TRBV27 and TRBJ1-2, with TRBD1 as a possible D gene (5 bases). The CDR3 runs 16 residues. The germline gives CDR1 MNHEY, CDR2 SMNVEV (reference sequence). V lost 6 bases and J lost 3, with 20 bases in between. The CDR3 DNA follows: TGTGCCAGCAGGCCCAATCTGTCAAGGGGTGACTATGGCTACACCTTC. Translation gives CASRPNLSRGDYGYTF.

On this clonotype: This may arise from a read error, as a much more abundant clone is one base away. A read error is likely, as this CDR3 ends without the conserved phenylalanine or tryptophan. The chain uses TRBV12-3 or TRBV12-4 and TRBJ2-1, with 7 bases matching TRBD2. The CDR3 spans 13 residues. V lost 5 bases, J lost 4 bases, and 2 bases stayed unmatched. CDR3 amino acids: CASSRTRYNEQFS. Written as DNA, the CDR3 is TGTGCCAGCAGTCGGACTAGGTACAATGAGCAGTTCTCC.

The chain is built from TRBV6-6 and TRBJ2-2; D is perhaps TRBD1 (6 bases). The germline CDR1 and CDR2 sequences are MNHNY and SVGAGI (reference sequence). The length of the CDR3 is 17 residues. Trimming stripped 2 bases from V and 5 bases from J, with 18 bases between. This CDR3 is CASSYPNRAGGTGELFF. The CDR3 DNA reads TGTGCCAGCAGTTACCCGAACAGGGCCGGCGGTACCGGGGAGCTGTTTTTT.

The V call is TRBV7-8, the J call TRBJ1-1; no firm D call. Germline CDR1 reads SGHVS; CDR2 reads FQNEAQ. V was shortened by 1 base and J by 1 base, with 10 bases between the two germline ends. This CDR3 is built from 15 residues. The CDR3 nucleotides are TGTGCCAGCAGCTTAGTTCGGACTACGAACACTGAAGCTTTCTTT. Its protein product is CASSLVRTTNTEAFF.

The J gene is TRBJ1-5, the V gene TRBV7-8; D is ambiguous. The CDR3 has 13 residues. Germline V gives CDR1 SGHVS, CDR2 FQNEAQ. V was shortened by 3 bases and J by 3 bases, with 6 bases between the two germline ends. CDR3 loop: CASSFSTNQPQHF. Written as DNA, the CDR3 is TGTGCCAGCAGCTTTTCGACCAATCAGCCCCAGCATTTT.

The chain combines TRBV20-1 with TRBJ2-1, with 16 bases identical to TRBD2. The CDR3 sequence is 14 residues long. The V gene end was trimmed by 3 bases and the J gene end by 15 bases; junction bases not matched to a gene: 8. CDR1 is DFQATT, CDR2 SNEGSKA, per germline (reference sequence). The CDR3 spells CSASPGLAGGSLFF. CDR3 DNA: TGCAGTGCTAGCCCGGGACTAGCGGGAGGGTCGTTGTTCTTC.

The CDR3 sequence: CASSEPASGAARAKNIQYF. The CDR3 nucleotides are TGTGCCAGCAGTGAACCGGCTAGCGGGGCGGCCCGGGCCAAAAACATTCAGTACTTC. This chain uses TRBV6-1 with TRBJ2-4, with 9 bases that match TRBD2. CDR3 length: 19 amino acids. Looked up from germline, CDR1 is MNHNS and CDR2 is SASEGT. The trim removed 2 bases at V and 1 base at J, leaving 12 bases unmatched.

This rearrangement joins TRBV4-1 to TRBJ2-3, with D tentatively TRBD1 (5 bases). CDR1 MGHRA and CDR2 YSYEKL come from the germline V gene. V dropped 2 bases and J dropped 4 bases, with 19 bases sitting between them. CDR3 length equals 17 residues. The CDR3, as DNA: TGCGCCAGCAGCCAACCCGGCCCTTTGGAAGGGGCAGATACGCAGTATTTT. Protein product: CASSQPGPLEGADTQYF.

This clonotype counts as medium-sized. J is TRBJ2-1 and V is TRBV6-5; 8 bases line up with TRBD1. CDR3 size: 13 residues. The V segment lost 5 bases and the J segment 7 bases; nucleotides outside the gene matches: 4. Germline lookup yields CDR1 MNHEY and CDR2 SVGAGI. Here the CDR3 DNA reads TGTGCCAGCAGTCGGACAGGGCAGAATGAGCAGTTCTTC. It specifies CASSRTGQNEQFF.

This clonotype was counted a few times. This chain links TRBV24-1 with TRBJ2-1; D gene unclear. The CDR3 is 14 amino acids. Per germline, CDR1 KGHDR and CDR2 SFDVKD. V was trimmed by 3 bases and J by 8 bases, leaving 13 bases between them. The CDR3 loop reads CATSDTGVRDEQFF. CDR3 coding DNA: TGTGCCACCAGTGATACGGGCGTTAGGGATGAGCAGTTCTTC.

Regarding this clonotype: The germline gene is not matched at one end of the junction; a read error may be the cause. V and J are TRBV27 and TRBJ2-3; D not certain. Germline loops: CDR1 MNHEY, CDR2 SMNVEV (reference sequence). The CDR3 spans 16 residues. CDR3 residues: CASSPATSFPQNTQCF. CDR3 DNA sequence: TGTGCCAGCAGCCCTGCGACGTCTTTCCCACAGAATACGCAGTGTTTT.

This clonotype was seen a single time. Since a much larger clone is just one base distant, this may be a read error. The rearrangement links TRBV6-5 to TRBJ2-2; 13 nucleotides align to TRBD2. The V gene end was trimmed by 8 bases and the J gene end by 6 bases; junction bases not matched to a gene: 12. The CDR3 has 17 residues. Per the germline V gene, CDR1 is MNHEY and CDR2 is SVGAGI. CDR3 sequence: CASSGTSGTDSAGELFF. For the CDR3, the DNA is TGTGCCAGCTCGGGGACTAGCGGGACGGATAGCGCCGGGGAGCTGTTTTTT.

The chain combines TRBV3-1 with TRBJ1-1; the D is unclear. V shed 6 bases and J shed 1 base, with 9 bases lying between them. Germline CDR1 LGHDT, CDR2 YNNKEL (reference sequence). This CDR3 has 13 residues. The CDR3 DNA is TGTGCCAGCAGAAACAGAGAGAACACTGAAGCTTTCTTT. This gives the protein CASRNRENTEAFF.

The chain employs TRBV5-6 and TRBJ2-1, with 10 bases fitting TRBD2. This CDR3 is 13 amino acids long. V was pared by 4 bases and J by 13 bases, with 8 bases of the junction left unmatched. The germline V gene has CDR1 SGHDT and CDR2 YYEEEE. The CDR3 DNA reads as TGTGCCAGCAGCCCTCGAAGGACTAGCGGACAGTTCTTC. It is translated as CASSPRRTSGQFF.

As to this clonotype: A much larger clone sits a single nucleotide away, making a read error possible. The V gene is TRBV25-1, the J gene TRBJ1-6, with D possibly matching TRBD1 (5 bases). The germline CDR1 and CDR2 sequences are MGHDK and SYGVNS. There are 16 residues in the CDR3. The CDR3 here is CASSEFAGRDNSPFHF. The CDR3 nucleotides read TGTGCCAGCAGTGAATTTGCAGGGAGAGATAATTCACCCTTCCACTTT.

Ten or more counts support this clonotype. This chain links TRBV7-9 with TRBJ2-2, with D perhaps matching TRBD1 (6 bases). The CDR3 runs 16 residues. CDR1 and CDR2 from the germline V gene are SEHNR and FQNEAQ (reference sequence). The V and J ends lost 5 bases and 1 base respectively, with 14 bases between them. CDR3 sequence: CASSIALDRNTGELFF. The DNA for the CDR3 is TGTGCCAGCAGCATTGCTTTGGACAGGAACACCGGGGAGCTGTTTTTT.

This chain links TRBV11-1 with TRBJ2-1; no reliable D call. V was trimmed by 2 bases and J by 8 bases, leaving 7 bases between them. The length of the CDR3 is 12 residues. Germline values: CDR1 SGHAT, CDR2 FQDESV (reference sequence). The CDR3 region has the DNA TGTGCCAGCAGCTTATCTTGGGATGAGCAGTTCTTC. It translates to CASSLSWDEQFF. The complete variable domain, with remaining parts taken from reference TRBV11-1 and TRBJ2-1, reads EAEVAQSPRYKITEKSQAVAFWCDPISGHATLYWYRQILGQGPELLVQFQDESVVDDSQLPKDRFSAERLKGVDSTLKIQPAELGDSAMYLCASSLSWDEQFFGPGTRLTVL.

In regard to this clonotype: Germline is not matched at one junction end, which may reflect a read error. The chain couples TRBV20-1 to TRBJ2-1; D gene unclear. The CDR3 length is 14 residues. Germline CDR1 and CDR2: DFQATT and SNEGSKA (reference sequence). The CDR3, as DNA: TGCAGTGCTCCAAAGCTCATCGGATACAATGAGCAGATCTTC. Encoded protein: CSAPKLIGYNEQIF.

The V and J genes are TRBV28 and TRBJ1-2; D not certain. Per the germline V gene, CDR1 is MDHEN and CDR2 is SYDVKM. V was cut by 8 bases and J by 2 bases, with 12 bases left in between. The CDR3 consists of 13 residues. CDR3 sequence: CASRGGCNYGYTF. CDR3 bases: TGTGCCAGCCGTGGTGGCTGCAACTATGGCTACACCTTC.